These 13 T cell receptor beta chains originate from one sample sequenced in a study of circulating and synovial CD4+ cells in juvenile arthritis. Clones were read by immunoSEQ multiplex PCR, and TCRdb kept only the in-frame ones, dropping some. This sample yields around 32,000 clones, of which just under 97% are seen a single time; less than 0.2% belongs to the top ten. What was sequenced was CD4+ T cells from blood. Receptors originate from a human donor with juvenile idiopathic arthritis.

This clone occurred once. The CDR3 reads CASSALAGVQETQYF. The DNA for the CDR3 is TGTGCCAGCAGCGCCCTAGCGGGAGTCCAAGAGACCCAGTACTTC. The J gene is TRBJ2-5, the V gene TRBV9, with 10 bases lining up with TRBD2. The CDR3 totals 15 residues. CDR1 is SGDLS and CDR2 is YYNGEE in the germline V gene. V shed 3 bases, J shed 1 base, and the junction held 3 bases outside the gene matches. The entire variable domain, with the rest obtained from reference TRBV9 and TRBJ2-5, is as follows: DSGVTQTPKHLITATGQRVTLRCSPRSGDLSVYWYQQSLDQGLQFLIQYYNGEERAKGNILERFSAQQFPDLHSELNLSSLELGDSALYFCASSALAGVQETQYFGPGTRLLVL.

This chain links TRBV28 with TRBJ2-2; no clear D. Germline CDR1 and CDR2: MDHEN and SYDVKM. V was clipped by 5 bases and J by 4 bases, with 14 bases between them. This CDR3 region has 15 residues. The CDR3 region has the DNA TGTGCCAGCAGTCGAGGAGAGATTGGCACCGGGGAGCTGTTTTTT. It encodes CASSRGEIGTGELFF.

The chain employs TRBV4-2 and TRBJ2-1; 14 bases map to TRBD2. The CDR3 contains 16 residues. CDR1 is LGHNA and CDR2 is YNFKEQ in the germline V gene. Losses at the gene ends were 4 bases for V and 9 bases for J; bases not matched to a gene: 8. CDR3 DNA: TGTGCCAGCAGCCGAACGGGGACTAGCGGGAGTATTGAGCAGTTCTTC. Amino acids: CASSRTGTSGSIEQFF.

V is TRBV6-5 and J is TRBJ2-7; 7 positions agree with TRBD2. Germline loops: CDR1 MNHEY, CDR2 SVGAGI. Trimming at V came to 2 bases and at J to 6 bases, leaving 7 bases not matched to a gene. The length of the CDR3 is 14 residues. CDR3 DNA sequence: TGTGCCAGCAGTTACCGCCAGGGAGGGAGCGAGCAGTACTTC. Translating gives CASSYRQGGSEQYF.

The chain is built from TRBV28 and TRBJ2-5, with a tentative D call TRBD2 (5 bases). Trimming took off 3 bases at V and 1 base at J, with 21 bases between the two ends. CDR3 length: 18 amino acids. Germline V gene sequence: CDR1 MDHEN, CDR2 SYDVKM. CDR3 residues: CASSFYLGLSRRQETQYF. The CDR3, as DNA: TGTGCCAGCAGTTTTTACCTTGGACTGTCCCGGCGCCAAGAGACCCAGTACTTC. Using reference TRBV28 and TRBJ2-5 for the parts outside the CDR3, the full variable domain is DVKVTQSSRYLVKRTGEKVFLECVQDMDHENMFWYRQDPGLGLRLIYFSYDVKMKEKGDIPEGYSVSREKKERFSLILESASTNQTSMYLCASSFYLGLSRRQETQYFGPGTRLLVL.

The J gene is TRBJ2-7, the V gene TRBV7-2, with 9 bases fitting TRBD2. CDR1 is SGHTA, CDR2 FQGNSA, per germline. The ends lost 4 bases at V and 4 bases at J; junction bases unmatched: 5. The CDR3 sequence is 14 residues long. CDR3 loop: CASSSAGGPYEQYF. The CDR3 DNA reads TGTGCCAGCAGCTCGGCGGGGGGGCCTTACGAGCAGTACTTC.

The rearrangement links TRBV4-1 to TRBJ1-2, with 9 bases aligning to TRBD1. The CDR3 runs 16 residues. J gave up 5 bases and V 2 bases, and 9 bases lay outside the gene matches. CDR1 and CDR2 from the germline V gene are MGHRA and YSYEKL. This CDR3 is CASSQWAGDRVYGYTF. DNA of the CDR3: TGCGCCAGCAGCCAATGGGCGGGGGACAGGGTATATGGCTACACCTTC.

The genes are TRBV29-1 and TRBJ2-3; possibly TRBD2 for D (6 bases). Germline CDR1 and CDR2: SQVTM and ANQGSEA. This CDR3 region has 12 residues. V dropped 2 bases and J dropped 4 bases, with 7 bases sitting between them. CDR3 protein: CSVEWGADTQYF. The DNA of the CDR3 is TGCAGCGTTGAATGGGGGGCAGATACGCAGTATTTT.

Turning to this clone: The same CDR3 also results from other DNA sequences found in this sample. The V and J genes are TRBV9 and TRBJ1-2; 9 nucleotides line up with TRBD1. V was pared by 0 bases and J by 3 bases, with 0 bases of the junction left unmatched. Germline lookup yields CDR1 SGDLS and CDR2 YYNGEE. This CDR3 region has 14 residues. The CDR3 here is CASSVGTGDYGYTF. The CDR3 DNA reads TGTGCCAGCAGCGTAGGGACAGGGGACTATGGCTACACCTTC.

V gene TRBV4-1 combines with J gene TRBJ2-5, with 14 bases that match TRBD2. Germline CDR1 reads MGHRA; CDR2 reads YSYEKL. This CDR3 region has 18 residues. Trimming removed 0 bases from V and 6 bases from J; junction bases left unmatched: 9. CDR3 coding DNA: TGCGCCAGCAGCCAAGAGACTAGCGGGAGGGCCCTCGTAAAGACCCAGTACTTC. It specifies CASSQETSGRALVKTQYF.

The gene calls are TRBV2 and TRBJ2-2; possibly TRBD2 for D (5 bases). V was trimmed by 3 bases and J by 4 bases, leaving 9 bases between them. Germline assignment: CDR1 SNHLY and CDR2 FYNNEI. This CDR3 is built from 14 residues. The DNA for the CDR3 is TGTGCCAGCAGTGATACTAGAACCACCGGGGAGCTGTTTTTT. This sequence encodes CASSDTRTTGELFF.

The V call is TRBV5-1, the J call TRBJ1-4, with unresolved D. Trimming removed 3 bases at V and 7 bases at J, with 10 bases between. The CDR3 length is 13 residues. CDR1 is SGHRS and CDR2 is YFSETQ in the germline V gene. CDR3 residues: CASSSSSGEKLFF. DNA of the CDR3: TGCGCCAGCAGCTCGAGCAGCGGTGAAAAACTGTTTTTT.

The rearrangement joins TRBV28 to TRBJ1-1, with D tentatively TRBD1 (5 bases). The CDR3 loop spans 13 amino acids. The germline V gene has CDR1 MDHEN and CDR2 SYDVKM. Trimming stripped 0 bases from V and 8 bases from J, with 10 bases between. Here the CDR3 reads CASSLWRGLEAFF. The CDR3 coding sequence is TGTGCCAGCAGTTTATGGCGGGGCTTAGAAGCTTTCTTT.